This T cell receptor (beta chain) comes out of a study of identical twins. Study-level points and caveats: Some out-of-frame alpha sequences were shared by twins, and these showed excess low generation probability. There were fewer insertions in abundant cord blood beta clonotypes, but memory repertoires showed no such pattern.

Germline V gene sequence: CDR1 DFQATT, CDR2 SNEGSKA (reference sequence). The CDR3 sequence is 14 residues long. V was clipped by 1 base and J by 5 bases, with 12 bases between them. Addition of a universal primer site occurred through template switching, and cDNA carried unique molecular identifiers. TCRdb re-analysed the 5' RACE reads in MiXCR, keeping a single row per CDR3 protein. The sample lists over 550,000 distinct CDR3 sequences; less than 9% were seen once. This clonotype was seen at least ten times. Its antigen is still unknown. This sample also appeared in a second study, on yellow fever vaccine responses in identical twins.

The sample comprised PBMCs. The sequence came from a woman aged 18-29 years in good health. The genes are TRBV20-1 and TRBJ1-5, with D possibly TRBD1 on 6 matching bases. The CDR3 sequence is CSARVRGEDQPQHF. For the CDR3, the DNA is TGCAGTGCTAGAGTGAGGGGGGAGGATCAGCCCCAGCATTTT.